This T cell receptor beta chain was profiled in a study of Ad26.COV2.S vaccination and SARS-CoV-2 variants. Study in general: Doses of Ad26.COV2.S were injected into muscle once or twice, 56 days apart.

Details on this clone: Its antigen is unidentified.

Per the germline V gene, CDR1 is KGHSH and CDR2 is LQKENI. This CDR3 comprises 15 residues. Trimming removed 5 bases at V and 10 bases at J, with 18 bases between. Sequencing used immunoSEQ multiplex PCR; TCRdb keeps in-frame clones, though not all of them. Of about 350,000 clones detected, about 85% appear once; the ten largest clones hold 2.5% to 3.5%. Regarding the study as a whole: People who got the vaccine had more spike-specific TCR breadth than people who got placebo.

Specified treatment: over 15 received Ad26.COV2.S at low or high dose, single or two shots; a few received placebo; per-sample allocation not given. Sampling was done on day 63 after the first vaccine or placebo injection. The starting material was peripheral blood, obtained in a trial of Ad26.COV2.S vaccine versus placebo. The sequence was collected from a person aged 18-65 years who received the Ad26.COV2.S COVID-19 vaccine or a placebo. The chain links TRBV18 to TRBJ1-6; a weak D match, TRBD1 (6 bases). This CDR3 is CASSTEQGSGSPLHF. DNA for the CDR3: TGTGCCAGCTCAACGGAACAGGGTTCGGGGTCACCCCTCCACTTT. Looking up the rest from reference TRBV18 and TRBJ1-6 gives the full variable domain: NAGVMQNPRHLVRRRGQEARLRCSPMKGHSHVYWYRQLPEEGLKFMVYLQKENIIDESGMPKERFSAEFPKEGPSILRIQQVVRGDSAAYFCASSTEQGSGSPLHFGNGTRLTVT.